The clone carrying this T cell receptor (beta chain) turned up a few times. Its antigen remains unidentified. It may be a read error: a sequence one base away is much more abundant. V was clipped by 8 bases and J by 1 base, with 2 bases between them. The CDR3 covers 10 residues. This sample is part of a study of T cell repertoires in cytomegalovirus infection. Study details: Recently identified HLA-C-restricted CMV epitopes and well-studied HLA-B-restricted CMV epitopes were used by the study. From public TCR beta signatures came an indication of both CMV infection and matching HLA type.

Study outcomes and limitations: HLA-C-restricted CMV clonotypes gave the most frequent clonotype in two of eight donors.

TCRdb ran MiXCR on the reads and lists one entry per CDR3 protein. The table shows about 700,000 distinct CDR3 sequences, with approximately 33% occurring only once. The sequenced sample was cultured PBMCs, obtained from culture after CMV antigen stimulation. The chain couples TRBV12-3 or TRBV12-4 to TRBJ2-5; D call uncertain. The clonotype originates from a human donor in good health (CMV status not recorded). Some clones in this sample may be carry-over from other donors' samples. CDR3 sequence reads: CASRQETQYF. DNA for the CDR3: TGTGCCAGCCGCCAAGAGACCCAGTACTTC.